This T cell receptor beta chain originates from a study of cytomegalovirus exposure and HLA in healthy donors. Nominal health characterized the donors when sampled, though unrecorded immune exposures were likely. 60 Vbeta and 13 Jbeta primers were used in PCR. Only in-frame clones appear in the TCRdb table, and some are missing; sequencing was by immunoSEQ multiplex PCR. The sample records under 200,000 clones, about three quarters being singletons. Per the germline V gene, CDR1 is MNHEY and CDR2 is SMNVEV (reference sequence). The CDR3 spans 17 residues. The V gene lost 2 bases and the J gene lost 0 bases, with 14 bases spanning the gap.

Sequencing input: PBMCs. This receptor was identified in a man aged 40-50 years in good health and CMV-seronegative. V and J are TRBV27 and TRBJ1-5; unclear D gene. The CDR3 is CASSLRKDTHSNQPQHF. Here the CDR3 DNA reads TGTGCCAGCAGTTTAAGAAAAGACACACATAGCAATCAGCCCCAGCATTTT.